Listed here are 29 T cell receptor beta chains from one sample, sequenced in a study of identical twins (dated by TCRdb to about 2016). Library generation was performed with 5' RACE. Data came from an Illumina HiSeq 2000. The public reads were reprocessed in TCRdb via fastp at Q25 and MiXCR, keeping in-frame beta chains. Rows with one shared CDR3 protein collapse into an entry with the most common genes and DNA. The sample table contains about 240,000 distinct CDR3 sequences; only one count was recorded for over 9.5% of them. The ten largest clonotypes hold 9% to 10% of the sample. The source material was memory T cells sorted from blood. The meaning of the sample's cell subset or site label: CD45RO+ enriched T cells. These receptor sequences come from a man aged 45-65 years in good health.

As regards this clonotype: Relative to the germline gene, one junction end is altered; a read error may explain this. The chain has TRBV20-1 and TRBJ1-3; D is ambiguous. Germline V lookup: CDR1 DFQATT, CDR2 SNEGSKA (reference sequence). CDR3 length: 15 amino acids. DNA for the CDR3: TGCAGTGCTAGAGATGTTGGGTCCGCTGGAAACCCCATATATTTT. Amino acid sequence: CSARDVGSAGNPIYF.

In this sample, this clonotype turned up many times. V and J are TRBV3-1 and TRBJ2-2; no firm D call. The ends were cut back, 4 bases at V and 4 bases at J, with 4 bases in the middle. CDR3 length: 12 residues. Germline V lookup: CDR1 LGHDT, CDR2 YNNKEL (reference sequence). The CDR3 reads CASSRGTGELFF. The CDR3 DNA reads TGTGCCAGCAGCCGTGGCACCGGGGAGCTGTTTTTT.

The gene calls are TRBV5-1 and TRBJ2-3; 7 positions match TRBD2. The J segment lost 2 bases and the V segment lost 4 bases, leaving 4 bases of the junction unmatched. Germline lookup yields CDR1 SGHRS and CDR2 YFSETQ. The CDR3 totals 14 residues. CDR3: CASSGAGVTDTQYF. CDR3 coding DNA: TGCGCCAGCAGCGGGGCGGGGGTCACAGATACGCAGTATTTT.

This clonotype occurred a few times. The chain is built from TRBV5-4 and TRBJ2-2; 9 nucleotides match TRBD1. CDR3 length equals 14 residues. Unmatched junction bases numbered 4, after V lost 4 bases and J lost 6 bases. The germline gives CDR1 SGHNT, CDR2 YYREEE (reference sequence). In DNA form, the CDR3 reads TGTGCCAGCAGCCCACGGGACAGGGCCGGGGAGCTGTTTTTT. Translating it yields CASSPRDRAGELFF.

A few counts support this clonotype. CDR3 sequence reads: CASRGGGRVDGYTF. As DNA, the CDR3 is TGTGCCAGCAGGGGCGGTGGGAGGGTCGATGGCTACACCTTC. V usage is TRBV6-1 and J usage is TRBJ1-2; no reliable D call. Trimming shortened V by 6 bases and J by 6 bases, and 17 bases separated the two germline ends. Germline V gene data show CDR1 as MNHNS and CDR2 as SASEGT. The CDR3 runs to 14 residues.

This clonotype came up many times. The chain couples TRBV4-2 to TRBJ1-4; no firm D call. The V end was cut by 1 base, the J end by 6 bases, with 15 bases between. CDR3 length equals 16 residues. CDR1 LGHNA and CDR2 YNFKEQ come from the germline V gene. Here the CDR3 reads CASSQGGKGRYEKLFF. DNA for the CDR3: TGTGCCAGCAGCCAAGGCGGTAAAGGGCGATATGAAAAACTGTTTTTT.

This clonotype has just a few counts. The chain couples TRBV25-1 to TRBJ2-6, with 7 nucleotides matching TRBD1. This CDR3 region has 19 residues. After removal of 6 bases from V and 2 bases from J, the junction contained 16 bases not matched to a gene. Germline assignment: CDR1 MGHDK and CDR2 SYGVNS. In DNA, the CDR3 is TGTGCCAGCAGCCAGACTCTGGACAGGAAGAGTCCTGGGGCCAACGTCCTGACTTTC. Protein product: CASSQTLDRKSPGANVLTF.

The V call is TRBV4-1, the J call TRBJ2-7, with a tentative D call TRBD1 (6 bases). V was shortened by 4 bases and J by 5 bases, with 21 bases between the two germline ends. The CDR3 sequence is 16 residues long. Germline CDR1 is MGHRA and CDR2 is YSYEKL. CDR3 coding DNA: TGCGCCAGCAGCCCCCAAGGGCAGGGGCTAGGCCACGAGCAGTACTTC. This translates into CASSPQGQGLGHEQYF.

The rearrangement uses TRBV20-1 and TRBJ1-1; D perhaps matches TRBD1 (5 bases). This CDR3 contains 13 residues. Germline lookup yields CDR1 DFQATT and CDR2 SNEGSKA (reference sequence). V shed 3 bases and J shed 0 bases, with 8 bases lying between them. CDR3 region: CSARGPLNTEAFF. CDR3 nucleotides: TGCAGTGCTAGGGGACCGCTGAACACTGAAGCTTTCTTT.

This clonotype was found many times. The rearrangement links TRBV18 to TRBJ2-1; maybe TRBD2 (5 bases). Germline loops: CDR1 KGHSH, CDR2 LQKENI. V shed 8 bases and J shed 1 base, with 9 bases lying between them. CDR3 length equals 13 residues. Here the CDR3 reads CASSRGSYNEQFF. The CDR3 coding sequence is TGTGCCAGCAGCCGGGGATCCTACAATGAGCAGTTCTTC.

The rearrangement uses TRBV9 and TRBJ1-3; D is unresolved. From germline, CDR1 is SGDLS and CDR2 YYNGEE. Trimming shortened V by 0 bases and J by 4 bases, and 11 bases separated the two germline ends. The CDR3 loop spans 15 amino acids. The CDR3, as DNA: TGTGCCAGCAGCGTAGAAACCGGGGTCGGAAACACCATATATTTT. Translation gives CASSVETGVGNTIYF.

This clonotype has at least ten counts. The chain recombines TRBV28 with TRBJ2-1; TRBD2 matches at 9 bases. Per the germline V gene, CDR1 is MDHEN and CDR2 is SYDVKM. There are 17 residues in the CDR3. V lost 3 bases, J lost 6 bases, and 12 bases stayed unmatched. The DNA of the CDR3 is TGTGCCAGCAGTTTTCCGGCTAGCGGGACGTGGCGCAATGAGCAGTTCTTC. Amino acid sequence: CASSFPASGTWRNEQFF.

In its sample, this clonotype was seen many times. The rearrangement joins TRBV28 to TRBJ2-1; D is perhaps TRBD1 or TRBD2 (5 bases each). Trimming cost V 7 bases and J 2 bases, with 9 bases left between them. CDR1 is MDHEN and CDR2 is SYDVKM in the germline V gene. This CDR3 is 13 amino acids long. CDR3 in DNA: TGTGCCAGCACGGGGCGAGCCTACAATGAGCAGTTCTTC. Its translation: CASTGRAYNEQFF.

In this sample, this clonotype turned up many times. This chain joins TRBV20-1 and TRBJ1-1, with TRBD1 matching 7 bases. Germline CDR1 reads DFQATT; CDR2 reads SNEGSKA (reference sequence). V was clipped by 6 bases and J by 10 bases; unmatched bases: 14. The length of the CDR3 is 13 residues. The CDR3 DNA reads as TGCAGTGCCGGCGAAACAGGGGACCGCTTAGCTTTCTTT. Amino acid sequence: CSAGETGDRLAFF.

This clonotype turned up a few times. This chain uses TRBV6-2 or TRBV6-3 with TRBJ2-7; D is unresolved. The CDR3 is 12 residues long. Germline values: CDR1 MNHEY, CDR2 SVGEGT. Trimming pared 4 bases from V and 5 bases from J, leaving 9 bases between. The CDR3 loop is CASSWRWDEQYF. CDR3 DNA: TGTGCCAGCAGTTGGCGGTGGGACGAGCAGTACTTC.

Ten or more counts support this clonotype. This chain uses TRBV6-5 with TRBJ2-7; TRBD1 matches 7 bases. J lost 2 bases, V lost 2 bases, and 27 bases had no gene match. The CDR3 covers 22 residues. Per the germline V gene, CDR1 is MNHEY and CDR2 is SVGAGI. CDR3 sequence reads: CASSYPRSMTGWRQIRPYEQYF. The CDR3 DNA follows: TGTGCCAGCAGTTACCCGAGATCTATGACAGGGTGGAGACAGATCAGACCCTACGAGCAGTACTTC.

This rearrangement joins TRBV6-2 or TRBV6-3 to TRBJ2-7; 10 bases are shared with TRBD1. CDR3 length: 14 residues. Germline lookup yields CDR1 MNHEY and CDR2 SVGEGT. V was clipped by 7 bases and J by 2 bases; unmatched bases: 5. CDR3 amino acids: CASIRTGGTYEQYF. CDR3 coding DNA: TGTGCCAGCATCAGGACAGGGGGAACCTACGAGCAGTACTTC.

This clonotype was seen repeatedly, ten times or more. The chain uses TRBV12-3 or TRBV12-4 and TRBJ2-3; TRBD1 matches 7 bases. The CDR3 contains 16 residues. The J segment lost 1 base and the V segment lost 4 bases, leaving 8 bases of the junction unmatched. CDR3 sequence reads: CASSYSTGWGTDTQYF. The CDR3 region has the DNA TGTGCCAGCAGTTATTCGACAGGGTGGGGCACAGATACGCAGTATTTT.

V and J are TRBV20-1 and TRBJ2-3, with D tentatively TRBD1 (7 bases). V lost 1 base and J lost 6, with 14 bases in between. This CDR3 contains 14 residues. Germline V CDR1 and CDR2: DFQATT, SNEGSKA (reference sequence). Here the CDR3 reads CSARARGEWDTQYF. The DNA of the CDR3 is TGCAGTGCTAGAGCCAGGGGGGAATGGGATACGCAGTATTTT.

This clonotype was counted many times. This chain links TRBV4-2 with TRBJ1-6; D possibly corresponds to TRBD1 (5 bases). CDR1 LGHNA and CDR2 YNFKEQ come from the germline V gene. The CDR3 runs to 14 residues. V shed 4 bases and J shed 7 bases, with 11 bases lying between them. DNA of the CDR3: TGTGCCAGCAGCCCCGGGACGTCAAATTCACCCCTCCACTTT. Translating it yields CASSPGTSNSPLHF.

This clonotype appeared many times. This chain uses TRBV7-2 with TRBJ2-2; D is possibly TRBD1 (6 bases). The CDR3 length is 16 residues. Germline V gives CDR1 SGHTA, CDR2 FQGNSA. V was pared by 5 bases and J by 4 bases, with 17 bases between. The CDR3 reads CASSGTGQAGTGELFF. The DNA of the CDR3 is TGTGCCAGCAGCGGTACAGGGCAGGCGGGCACCGGGGAGCTGTTTTTT.

This clonotype was counted many times. The rearrangement links TRBV3-1 to TRBJ2-3, with TRBD2 identical over 11 bases. This CDR3 has 17 amino acids. The germline V gene has CDR1 LGHDT and CDR2 YNNKEL (reference sequence). J gave up 0 bases and V 1 base, and 3 bases lay outside the gene matches. Here the CDR3 reads CASSQGRLAGSTDTQYF. In DNA, the CDR3 is TGTGCCAGCAGCCAAGGGAGACTAGCGGGGAGCACAGATACGCAGTATTTT.

This clonotype was observed a handful of times. The chain links TRBV6-2 or TRBV6-3 to TRBJ1-5; D is unresolved. Deletions cut 0 bases from V and 7 bases from J, with 7 bases between. The germline gives CDR1 MNHEY, CDR2 SVGEGT. The CDR3 extends over 13 amino acids. The CDR3 here is CASSYSGLQPQHF. The CDR3 nucleotides are TGTGCCAGCAGTTACTCCGGGTTGCAGCCCCAGCATTTT.

This clonotype came up a few times. This chain links TRBV5-1 with TRBJ2-7; 11 bases are shared with TRBD2. Germline V gene data show CDR1 as SGHRS and CDR2 as YFSETQ. This CDR3 region has 15 residues. J lost 3 bases, V lost 4 bases, and 6 bases had no gene match. The CDR3: CASSTSTSGSYEQYF. CDR3 bases: TGCGCCAGCAGCACCTCCACTAGCGGGAGCTACGAGCAGTACTTC.

This chain joins TRBV5-4 and TRBJ2-1; TRBD1 might be the D (6 bases). The CDR3 has 14 residues. Deletions cut 4 bases from V and 8 bases from J, with 16 bases between. From germline, CDR1 is SGHNT and CDR2 YYREEE (reference sequence). The CDR3 loop is CASSTQDRTHEQFF. CDR3 coding DNA: TGTGCCAGCAGCACCCAGGACAGAACCCATGAGCAGTTCTTC.

The chain combines TRBV7-2 with TRBJ2-3, with D perhaps given as TRBD1 or TRBD2 (5 bases each). V was clipped by 0 bases and J by 8 bases, with 18 bases between them. This CDR3 has 16 amino acids. Germline V gene data show CDR1 as SGHTA and CDR2 as FQGNSA. CDR3 protein: CASSLAAGSAGGTQYF. CDR3 in DNA: TGTGCCAGCAGCTTAGCGGCAGGGAGCGCCGGAGGTACGCAGTATTTT.

V usage is TRBV20-1 and J usage is TRBJ1-2, with TRBD1 matching over 8 bases. Germline loops: CDR1 DFQATT, CDR2 SNEGSKA (reference sequence). Trimming cost V 5 bases and J 8 bases; bases outside gene matches: 13. This CDR3 comprises 14 residues. CDR3 sequence (DNA): TGCAGTGCTCCAACCGTCGACAGGGGTGGAGGCTACACCTTC. Encoded protein: CSAPTVDRGGGYTF.

The genes are TRBV15 and TRBJ2-6, with unresolved D. From germline, CDR1 is LNHNV and CDR2 YYDKDF (reference sequence). The CDR3 consists of 20 residues. V lost 2 bases to trimming and J lost 1 base, with 21 bases between them. The DNA for the CDR3 is TGTGCCACCAGCAGACTAACACTTGACCTCTTTGCGTCTGGGGCCAACGTCCTGACTTTC. This gives the protein CATSRLTLDLFASGANVLTF.

This chain connects TRBV3-1 to TRBJ2-1, with D unresolved. The CDR3 contains 11 residues. V was clipped by 8 bases and J by 7 bases, with 9 bases between them. Germline V CDR1 and CDR2: LGHDT, YNNKEL (reference sequence). CDR3: CASSRVNEQFF. Here the CDR3 DNA reads TGTGCCAGCTCCCGGGTAAATGAGCAGTTCTTC.